This T cell receptor beta chain was identified in a study of blood T cell repertoires in COVID-19. In the study overall: Both acute and convalescent COVID-19 samples were obtained from the United States, Italy and Spain.

The length of the CDR3 is 15 residues. CDR1 is MNHEY, CDR2 SVGAGI, per germline. With 6 bases clipped from V and 9 bases from J, the junction kept 13 bases outside the gene matches. There are many counts of this clone. Original methodology: Reference gene primer amplification gave nucleated cell count estimates. TCRdb's copy holds only in-frame clones and misses some; the assay was immunoSEQ multiplex PCR. That table gives V, J and clone size, and the DNA gave D and trimming. Of 180,000 or so clones in the sample, around 85% were seen once. The chain is built from TRBV6-5 and TRBJ1-5; TRBD1 agrees at 8 bases. This clonotype was obtained from an older woman with COVID-19, enrolled during active disease. The sample comprised peripheral blood. Here the CDR3 DNA reads TGTGCCAGCAGACTAGGACAGGGCTCGGTGGGGCCCCAGCATTTT. As protein: CASRLGQGSVGPQHF.